This TCR beta chain was sequenced during a study of response to subunit inactivated influenza vaccine. In germline, CDR1 is SGDLS, CDR2 YYNGEE. The CDR3 runs 13 residues. Trimming shortened V by 3 bases and J by 5 bases, and 11 bases separated the two germline ends. The table lists this clonotype with a few counts. The antigen remains unidentified. Study results and limitations: Few additional T cells are recruited per seasonal influenza vaccination, authors suggested.

One entry per CDR3 protein, called by TCRdb with MiXCR from the RT-PCR reads. This repertoire shows around 480,000 distinct CDR3 sequences, approximately 10% found once; its top ten account for approximately 12%. The starting material was PBMCs from blood, obtained roughly 46 days after vaccination. V is TRBV9 and J is TRBJ2-5; D unresolved. This sequence was found in a man in his forties or fifties who received an inactivated influenza vaccine. In nucleotides, the CDR3 is TGTGCCAGCAGCGCACAAGTGGGGGAGACCCAGTACTTC. Amino acid sequence: CASSAQVGETQYF.